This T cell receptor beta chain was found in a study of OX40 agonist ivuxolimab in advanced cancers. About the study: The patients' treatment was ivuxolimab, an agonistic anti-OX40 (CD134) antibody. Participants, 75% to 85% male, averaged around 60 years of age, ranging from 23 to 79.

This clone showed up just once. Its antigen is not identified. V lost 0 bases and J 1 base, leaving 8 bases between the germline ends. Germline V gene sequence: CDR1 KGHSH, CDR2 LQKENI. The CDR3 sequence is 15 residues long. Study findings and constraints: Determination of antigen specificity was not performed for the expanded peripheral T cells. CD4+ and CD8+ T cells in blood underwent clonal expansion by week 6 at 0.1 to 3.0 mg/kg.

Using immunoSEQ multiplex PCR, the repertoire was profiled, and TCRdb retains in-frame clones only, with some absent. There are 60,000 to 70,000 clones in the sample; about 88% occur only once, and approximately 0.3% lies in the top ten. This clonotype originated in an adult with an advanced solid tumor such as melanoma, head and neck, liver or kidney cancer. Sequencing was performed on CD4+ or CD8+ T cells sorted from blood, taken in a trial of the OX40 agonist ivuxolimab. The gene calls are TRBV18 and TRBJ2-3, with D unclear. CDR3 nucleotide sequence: TGTGCCAGCTCACCACCATCTCAGGGCACAGATACGCAGTATTTT. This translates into CASSPPSQGTDTQYF. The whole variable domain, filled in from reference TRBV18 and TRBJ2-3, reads NAGVMQNPRHLVRRRGQEARLRCSPMKGHSHVYWYRQLPEEGLKFMVYLQKENIIDESGMPKERFSAEFPKEGPSILRIQQVVRGDSAAYFCASSPPSQGTDTQYFGPGTRLTVL.